Presented here are 31 T cell receptor beta chains from one specimen sequenced in a study of T cells after yellow fever vaccination. MiXCR, applied by TCRdb to the 5' RACE reads, yields one record per CDR3 protein. The profile shows around 500,000 distinct CDR3 sequences, 21% of them singletons. The sequencing used PBMCs, collected roughly 20 days after the first yellow fever vaccination. These receptors were collected from a man between 18 and 35 years old who received the YFV17D yellow fever vaccine.

This chain links TRBV7-9 with TRBJ2-5; 10 nucleotides line up with TRBD2. The CDR3 has 16 residues. CDR1 is SEHNR and CDR2 is FQNEAQ in the germline V gene (reference sequence). Trimming removed 8 bases from V and 6 bases from J; junction bases left unmatched: 15. The CDR3 DNA follows: TGTGCCAGCTTGGACGTAGCGGGGGGCCTTCGGAAGACCCAGTACTTC. Its protein product is CASLDVAGGLRKTQYF.

In its sample, this clonotype was seen a few times. The chain links TRBV18 to TRBJ2-7; 7 bases line up with TRBD1. V shed 3 bases, J shed 2 bases, and the junction held 7 bases outside the gene matches. The CDR3 spans 15 residues. From germline, CDR1 is KGHSH and CDR2 LQKENI. The chain's CDR3 is CASSPAATGTYEQYF. The CDR3 nucleotides are TGTGCCAGCTCACCCGCCGCGACAGGGACCTACGAGCAGTACTTC.

V is TRBV6-1 and J is TRBJ1-1; D is ambiguous. Germline lookup yields CDR1 MNHNS and CDR2 SASEGT. The CDR3 runs 13 residues. The V and J ends lost 1 base and 5 bases respectively, with 8 bases between them. CDR3 sequence reads: CASSEVYGTEAFF. The CDR3 nucleotides read TGTGCCAGCAGTGAAGTGTACGGGACTGAAGCTTTCTTT.

The rearrangement links TRBV5-5 to TRBJ2-7; D unclear. Germline CDR1 is SGHKS and CDR2 is YYEKEE (reference sequence). This CDR3 comprises 13 residues. V was cut by 1 base and J by 6 bases, with 11 bases left in between. CDR3 bases: TGTGCCAGCAGCTTGTACGAAATGGGCGAGCAGTACTTC. The encoded protein is CASSLYEMGEQYF.

The V and J genes are TRBV19 and TRBJ1-1, with D possibly TRBD1 on 6 matching bases. This CDR3 contains 14 residues. CDR1 LNHDA and CDR2 SQIVND come from the germline V gene (reference sequence). Trimming shortened V by 1 base and J by 5 bases, and 11 bases separated the two germline ends. The CDR3 loop is CASSIGGGPTEAFF. CDR3 DNA: TGTGCCAGTAGTATAGGAGGGGGACCAACTGAAGCTTTCTTT.

The gene calls are TRBV20-1 and TRBJ2-5, with D unclear. From germline, CDR1 is DFQATT and CDR2 SNEGSKA (reference sequence). The CDR3 totals 13 residues. V lost 3 bases and J lost 5, with 13 bases in between. The CDR3 nucleotides are TGCAGTGCTAGTTCTGCGTCTGGGGAGACCCAGTACTTC. Protein product: CSASSASGETQYF.

V is TRBV25-1 and J is TRBJ1-2; D gene uncertain. The CDR3 totals 13 residues. Trimming pared 4 bases from V and 3 bases from J, leaving 9 bases between. The germline V gene has CDR1 MGHDK and CDR2 SYGVNS. CDR3 in DNA: TGTGCCAGCAGTGTATCGACCCACTATGGCTACACCTTC. Encoded protein: CASSVSTHYGYTF.

The genes are TRBV30 and TRBJ2-3, with 7 bases identical to TRBD1. Germline CDR1 reads GTSNPN; CDR2 reads SVGIG (reference sequence). CDR3 length equals 15 residues. The V and J ends lost 5 bases and 0 bases, in that order; junction bases with no gene match: 8. The CDR3 nucleotides read TGTGCCTGGGAAGGGACAGAAGCTAGCACAGATACGCAGTATTTT. This gives the protein CAWEGTEASTDTQYF.

This clonotype was recorded a few times. The V gene is TRBV6-1, the J gene TRBJ1-2; D is ambiguous. The CDR3 runs 14 residues. Germline CDR1 is MNHNS and CDR2 is SASEGT. Deletions cut 7 bases from V and 2 bases from J, with 14 bases between. As DNA, the CDR3 is TGTGCCAGCACCCCTTTGCCGGGGAACTATGGCTACACCTTC. It encodes CASTPLPGNYGYTF.

V usage is TRBV15 and J usage is TRBJ2-7; D uncertain. The CDR3 covers 13 residues. The germline CDR1 and CDR2 sequences are LNHNV and YYDKDF (reference sequence). The V end lost 3 bases, the J end lost 6 bases, and 12 bases lay between the germline ends. The CDR3 nucleotides read TGTGCCACCAGCAGTCTAACAGTGGGCGAGCAGTACTTC. Its translation: CATSSLTVGEQYF.

J is TRBJ1-3 and V is TRBV7-2, with 9 bases matching TRBD1. The V and J ends lost 2 bases and 4 bases, in that order; junction bases with no gene match: 9. The CDR3 spans 17 residues. CDR1 is SGHTA, CDR2 FQGNSA, per germline. The CDR3 nucleotides read TGTGCCAGCAGCTTAAGTTCGGGGACAGGGTCGGGAAACACCATATATTTT. Residues: CASSLSSGTGSGNTIYF.

This clonotype was picked up a small number of times. The V and J genes are TRBV4-2 and TRBJ2-7; no firm D call. V lost 4 bases to trimming and J lost 3 bases, with 4 bases between them. Looked up from germline, CDR1 is LGHNA and CDR2 is YNFKEQ. CDR3 length: 11 residues. In DNA form, the CDR3 reads TGTGCCAGCAGCCGGGACTACGAGCAGTACGTC. Encoded protein: CASSRDYEQYV.

The rearrangement joins TRBV5-1 to TRBJ1-2, with D unresolved. CDR3 length equals 12 residues. The ends were cut back, 2 bases at V and 8 bases at J, with 10 bases in the middle. Germline values: CDR1 SGHRS, CDR2 YFSETQ. CDR3 amino acids: CASSFGGSGYTF. As DNA, the CDR3 is TGCGCCAGCAGCTTCGGTGGATCGGGCTACACCTTC.

This clonotype has only a few counts. The J gene is TRBJ2-1, the V gene TRBV12-3 or TRBV12-4; TRBD1 or TRBD2 may be the D gene (6 bases each). The CDR3 is 13 residues long. V lost 5 bases and J 6 bases, leaving 11 bases between the germline ends. The CDR3 DNA reads as TGTGCCAGCAGTAGGGGGACTGTCAATGAGCAGTTCTTC. It specifies CASSRGTVNEQFF.

This clonotype was observed a handful of times. This sequence joins TRBV29-1 and TRBJ1-1; unclear D gene. This CDR3 is built from 13 residues. Trimming removed 3 bases at V and 5 bases at J, with 13 bases between. The germline V gene has CDR1 SQVTM and CDR2 ANQGSEA. Written as DNA, the CDR3 is TGCAGCGTTGAGTCCAACCCGGGGACTGAAGCTTTCTTT. This sequence encodes CSVESNPGTEAFF.

Concerning this clonotype itself: A much larger clone sits a single nucleotide away, making a read error possible. Given the absence of the conserved phenylalanine or tryptophan at the CDR3 end, a read error is likely. The chain is built from TRBV7-2 and TRBJ2-4; D is unresolved. Germline V gene data show CDR1 as SGHTA and CDR2 as FQGNSA. V lost 4 bases to trimming and J lost 12 bases, with 16 bases between them. The CDR3 is made up of 13 amino acids. This CDR3 reads CASSYPPLVPQYL. The DNA of the CDR3 is TGTGCCAGCAGCTACCCCCCGCTGGTACCTCAGTACCTC.

This clonotype was counted only a few times. The chain combines TRBV10-3 with TRBJ1-6; 10 nucleotides line up with TRBD1. The CDR3 length is 17 residues. After removal of 6 bases from V and 4 bases from J, the junction contained 9 bases not matched to a gene. Germline lookup yields CDR1 ENHRY and CDR2 SYGVKD. In nucleotides, the CDR3 is TGTGCCATCAGCGGCCAGGGACAGGGGCGGTATAATTCACCCCTCCACTTT. Translating it yields CAISGQGQGRYNSPLHF.

The sample holds many counts of this clonotype. The chain combines TRBV10-3 with TRBJ2-5, with D maybe TRBD1 (7 bases). The germline V gene encodes CDR1 ENHRY and CDR2 SYGVKD. This CDR3 has 15 amino acids. The V gene lost 0 bases and the J gene lost 2 bases, with 10 bases spanning the gap. The DNA of the CDR3 is TGTGCCATCAGTGAGTCGGGGGGACAGCAAGAGACCCAGTACTTC. It is translated as CAISESGGQQETQYF.

This clonotype was observed a few times. The chain carries TRBV9 and TRBJ1-5; D call uncertain. This CDR3 has 15 residues. The ends were cut back, 0 bases at V and 5 bases at J, with 12 bases in the middle. Germline-derived CDR1 and CDR2 are SGDLS and YYNGEE. The CDR3 DNA reads as TGTGCCAGCAGCGTAGGTTCTACTCCCCATCAGCCCCAGCATTTT. Its protein product is CASSVGSTPHQPQHF.

The rearrangement links TRBV20-1 to TRBJ1-4; 8 bases are shared with TRBD1. The CDR3 contains 12 residues. CDR1 and CDR2 (germline): DFQATT, SNEGSKA (reference sequence). DNA for the CDR3: TGCAGGGCTGGACAGGGTAATGAAAAACTGTTTTTT. Protein product: CRAGQGNEKLFF.

This clonotype has more than one count but fewer than ten. The chain uses TRBV3-1 and TRBJ1-1, with D hard to call. CDR3 length: 11 amino acids. V lost 2 bases to trimming and J lost 7 bases, with 5 bases between them. Germline V lookup: CDR1 LGHDT, CDR2 YNNKEL (reference sequence). The CDR3 reads CASSQRSEAFF. CDR3 coding DNA: TGTGCCAGCAGCCAAAGGAGTGAAGCTTTCTTT.

This clonotype was picked up a small number of times. The V gene is TRBV4-2, the J gene TRBJ2-5; D possibly corresponds to TRBD1 (6 bases). Germline V gene data show CDR1 as LGHNA and CDR2 as YNFKEQ. Trimming took off 4 bases at V and 1 base at J, with 13 bases between the two ends. The CDR3 is made up of 15 amino acids. In nucleotides, the CDR3 is TGTGCCAGCAGCCTCACAGGGCTGAGCCAAGAGACCCAGTACTTC. Translation: CASSLTGLSQETQYF.

This clonotype occurred once. The rearrangement joins TRBV28 to TRBJ1-4; tentative D call: TRBD1 (5 bases). The germline V and J ends were trimmed by 5 bases and 8 bases, with 15 bases remaining between them. The germline V gene encodes CDR1 MDHEN and CDR2 SYDVKM. The CDR3 has 14 residues. The CDR3 here is CASSPSGLGEKLFF. For the CDR3, the DNA is TGTGCCAGCAGTCCCTCGGGACTGGGGGAAAAACTGTTTTTT.

This clonotype appeared a single time. This chain joins TRBV6-6 and TRBJ2-7, with D unresolved. The CDR3 totals 13 residues. Germline CDR1 MNHNY, CDR2 SVGAGI (reference sequence). V lost 8 bases to trimming and J lost 2 bases, with 13 bases between them. The CDR3 bases are TGTGCCAGCTCGCGTTCCCATCCCTACGAGCAGTACTTC. Its protein product is CASSRSHPYEQYF.

DNA of the CDR3: TGTGCCAGCAGCTTAAGTCACCAGAGCTCCTACGAGCAGTACTTC. This sequence encodes CASSLSHQSSYEQYF. This chain uses TRBV7-6 with TRBJ2-7; D ambiguous. The V gene's germline CDR1 is SGHVS and CDR2 FNYEAQ. This CDR3 contains 15 residues. Trimming pared 2 bases from V and 0 bases from J, leaving 11 bases between.

This chain connects TRBV7-2 to TRBJ2-7; D could derive from TRBD1 or TRBD2 (5 bases each). Looked up from germline, CDR1 is SGHTA and CDR2 is FQGNSA. This CDR3 region has 14 residues. V gave up 2 bases and J gave up 8 bases, with 16 bases separating them. The CDR3 here is CASSLTGWGTQQYV. Written as DNA, the CDR3 is TGTGCCAGCAGCTTAACAGGTTGGGGGACCCAGCAGTACGTC.

In its sample, this clonotype was seen a few times. This chain joins TRBV5-1 and TRBJ1-1; TRBD1 agrees at 9 bases. The junction had 2 bases not matched to a gene; V was cut back by 0 bases and J by 8 bases. The CDR3 is 13 residues long. Germline loops: CDR1 SGHRS, CDR2 YFSETQ. The CDR3 DNA reads as TGCGCCAGCAGCTTGGCCGGGACAGGGGAAGCTTTCTTT. This translates into CASSLAGTGEAFF.

The rearrangement joins TRBV6-1 to TRBJ2-1; maybe TRBD2 (6 bases). Germline V CDR1 and CDR2: MNHNS, SASEGT. CDR3 length: 11 amino acids. The germline V and J ends were trimmed by 7 bases and 12 bases, with 13 bases remaining between them. CDR3 residues: CASMGGGRQFF. The CDR3 nucleotides read TGTGCCAGCATGGGAGGAGGGAGGCAGTTCTTC.

This clonotype was counted between two and nine times. J is TRBJ1-2 and V is TRBV7-2; possible D gene TRBD1, 6 bases. Trimming left V 1 base short and J 4 bases short, with 13 bases between. The CDR3 is made up of 15 amino acids. Germline V gives CDR1 SGHTA, CDR2 FQGNSA. The CDR3 protein is CASSLGGGVVYGYTF. In DNA form, the CDR3 reads TGTGCCAGCAGCTTAGGAGGGGGGGTAGTCTATGGCTACACCTTC.

The chain combines TRBV6-2 or TRBV6-3 with TRBJ2-7, with D hard to call. The ends were cut back, 0 bases at V and 1 base at J, with 16 bases in the middle. The CDR3 is 17 residues long. Germline V lookup: CDR1 MNHEY, CDR2 SVGEGT. CDR3: CASSYSAVRYQSYEQYF. CDR3 in DNA: TGTGCCAGCAGTTACTCCGCCGTGCGGTATCAATCCTACGAGCAGTACTTC.

Only a few counts were recorded for this clonotype. The chain employs TRBV20-1 and TRBJ2-5; 11 bases line up with TRBD2. This CDR3 has 14 amino acids. V shed 1 base, J shed 4 bases, and the junction held 2 bases outside the gene matches. CDR1 and CDR2 (germline): DFQATT, SNEGSKA (reference sequence). This chain's CDR3 is CSARVTSGGETQYF. CDR3 bases: TGCAGTGCTAGAGTAACTAGCGGGGGAGAGACCCAGTACTTC.